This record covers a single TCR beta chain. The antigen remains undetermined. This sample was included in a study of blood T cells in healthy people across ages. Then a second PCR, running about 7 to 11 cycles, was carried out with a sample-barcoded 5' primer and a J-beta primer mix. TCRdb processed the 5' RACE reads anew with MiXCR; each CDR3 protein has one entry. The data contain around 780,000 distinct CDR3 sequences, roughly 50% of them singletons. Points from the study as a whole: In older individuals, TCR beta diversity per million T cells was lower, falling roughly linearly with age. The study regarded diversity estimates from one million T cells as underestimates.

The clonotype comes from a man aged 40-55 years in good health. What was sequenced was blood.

CDR3 in DNA: TGCAGTGCCTCCCAGGGTAGTAGGGATCAGCCCCAGCATTTT. It specifies CSASQGSRDQPQHF. The chain joins TRBV20-1 to TRBJ1-5; D is possibly TRBD1 (5 bases). Germline-derived CDR1 and CDR2 are DFQATT and SNEGSKA (reference sequence). This CDR3 is 14 amino acids long. The V end lost 6 bases, the J end lost 5 bases, and 17 bases lay between the germline ends.